This T cell receptor beta chain was obtained from a study of shared clonotypes between healthy human individuals. Repertoires were generated with immunoSEQ multiplex PCR, while TCRdb's copy carries only in-frame clones and drops some. The sample lists roughly 1,800,000 clones, about 94% occurring once. Naivety among CD8 cells was defined by CD45RO negativity and positive CCR7 selection, thereby excluding terminally differentiated effector memory CD45RA+ cells. V was shortened by 10 bases and J by 10 bases, with 17 bases between the two germline ends. The germline CDR1 and CDR2 sequences are SNHLY and FYNNEI. CDR3 size: 13 residues.

The gene calls are TRBV2 and TRBJ1-6; tentative D call: TRBD1 (6 bases). The TCR originated in a man between 18 and 35 years old in good health. The sample was naive CD8+ T cells sorted from blood. The CDR3 region is CAKDRRDGSPLHF. CDR3 coding DNA: TGTGCCAAAGACAGGCGGGATGGATCACCCCTCCACTTT.